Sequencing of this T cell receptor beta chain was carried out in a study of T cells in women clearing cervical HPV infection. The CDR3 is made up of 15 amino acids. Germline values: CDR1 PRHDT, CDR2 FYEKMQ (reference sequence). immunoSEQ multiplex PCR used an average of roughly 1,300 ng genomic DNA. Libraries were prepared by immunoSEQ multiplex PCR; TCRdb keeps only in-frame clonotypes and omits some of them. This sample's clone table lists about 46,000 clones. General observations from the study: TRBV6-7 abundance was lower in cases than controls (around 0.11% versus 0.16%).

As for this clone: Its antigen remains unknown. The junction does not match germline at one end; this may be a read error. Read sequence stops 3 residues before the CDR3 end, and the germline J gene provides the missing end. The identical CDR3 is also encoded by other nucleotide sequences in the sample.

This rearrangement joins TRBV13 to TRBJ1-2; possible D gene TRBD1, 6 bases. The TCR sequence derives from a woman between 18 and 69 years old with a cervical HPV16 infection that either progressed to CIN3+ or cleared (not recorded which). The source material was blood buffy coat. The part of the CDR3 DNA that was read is TGTGCCAGCAGCTTAGGCACCCAGGGGCCCTATGGT. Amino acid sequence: CASSLGTQGPYG. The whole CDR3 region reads CASSLGTQGPYGYTF.